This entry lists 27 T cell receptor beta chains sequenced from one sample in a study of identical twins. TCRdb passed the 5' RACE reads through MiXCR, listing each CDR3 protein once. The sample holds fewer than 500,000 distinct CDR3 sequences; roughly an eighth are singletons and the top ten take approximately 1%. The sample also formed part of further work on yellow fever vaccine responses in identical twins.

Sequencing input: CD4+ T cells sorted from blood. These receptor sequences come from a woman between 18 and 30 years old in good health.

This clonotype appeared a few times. The CDR3 DNA reads TGTGCCAGCAGTGCTAAGGGGGCCTACAATGAGCAGTTCTTC. As protein: CASSAKGAYNEQFF. V is TRBV2 and J is TRBJ2-1; D is possibly TRBD1 (6 bases). Per germline, CDR1 SNHLY and CDR2 FYNNEI. The CDR3 has 14 amino acids. V was shortened by 4 bases and J by 2 bases, with 9 bases between the two germline ends.

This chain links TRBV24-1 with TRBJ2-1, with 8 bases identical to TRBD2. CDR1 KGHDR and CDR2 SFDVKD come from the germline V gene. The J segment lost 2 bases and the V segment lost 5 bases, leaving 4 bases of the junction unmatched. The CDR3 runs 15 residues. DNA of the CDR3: TGTGCCACCAGTGTAGCGGGGCCAACCTACAATGAGCAGTTCTTC. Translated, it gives CATSVAGPTYNEQFF.

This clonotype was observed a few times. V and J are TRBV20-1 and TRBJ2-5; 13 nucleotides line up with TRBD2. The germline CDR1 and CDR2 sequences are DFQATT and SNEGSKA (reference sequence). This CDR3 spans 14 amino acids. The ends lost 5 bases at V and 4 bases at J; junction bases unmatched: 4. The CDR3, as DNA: TGCAGTGCTTTGGGACTAGCGGGGTCAGAGACCCAGTACTTC. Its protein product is CSALGLAGSETQYF.

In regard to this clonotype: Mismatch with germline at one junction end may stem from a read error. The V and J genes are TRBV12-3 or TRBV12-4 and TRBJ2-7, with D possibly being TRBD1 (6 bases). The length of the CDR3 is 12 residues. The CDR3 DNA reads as TGTGCCAGCAGCCTGGACAGCTACGAGGAGTACTTC. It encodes CASSLDSYEEYF.

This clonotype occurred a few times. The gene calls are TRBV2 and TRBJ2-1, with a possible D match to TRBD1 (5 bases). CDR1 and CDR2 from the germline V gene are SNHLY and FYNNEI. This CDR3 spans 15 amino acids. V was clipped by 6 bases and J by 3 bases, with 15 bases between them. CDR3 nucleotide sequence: TGTGCCAGCAGATCCGACAGCCGCGGCTACAATGAGCAGTTCTTC. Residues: CASRSDSRGYNEQFF. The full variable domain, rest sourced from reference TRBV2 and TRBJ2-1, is EPEVTQTPSHQVTQMGQEVILRCVPISNHLYFYWYRQILGQKVEFLVSFYNNEISEKSEIFDDQFSVERPDGSNFTLKIRSTKLEDSAMYFCASRSDSRGYNEQFFGPGTRLTVL.

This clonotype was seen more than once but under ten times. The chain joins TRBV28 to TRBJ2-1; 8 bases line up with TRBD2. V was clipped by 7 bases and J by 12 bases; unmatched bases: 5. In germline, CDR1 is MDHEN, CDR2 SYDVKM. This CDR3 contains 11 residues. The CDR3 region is CASTEGLGQFF. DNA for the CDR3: TGTGCCAGCACTGAGGGACTAGGGCAGTTCTTC.

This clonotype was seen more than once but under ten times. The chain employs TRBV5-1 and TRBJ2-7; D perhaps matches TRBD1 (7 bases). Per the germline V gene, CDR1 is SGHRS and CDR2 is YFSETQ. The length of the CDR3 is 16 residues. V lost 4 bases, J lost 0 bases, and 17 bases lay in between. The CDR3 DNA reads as TGCGCCAGCAGCCGCGGGACAGACAAAAGCTCCTACGAGCAGTACTTC. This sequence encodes CASSRGTDKSSYEQYF.

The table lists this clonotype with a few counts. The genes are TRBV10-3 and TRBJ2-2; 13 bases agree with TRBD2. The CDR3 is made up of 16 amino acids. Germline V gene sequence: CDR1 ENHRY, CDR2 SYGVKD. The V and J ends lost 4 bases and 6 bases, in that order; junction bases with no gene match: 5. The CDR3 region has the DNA TGTGCCATCAGTGTAACCGGGACTAGCGGGGCCGGGGAGCTGTTTTTT. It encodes CAISVTGTSGAGELFF.

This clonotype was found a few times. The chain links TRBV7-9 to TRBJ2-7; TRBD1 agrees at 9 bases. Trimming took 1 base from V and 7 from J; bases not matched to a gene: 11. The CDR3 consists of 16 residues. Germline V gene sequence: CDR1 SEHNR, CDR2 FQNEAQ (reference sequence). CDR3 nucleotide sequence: TGTGCCAGCAGCTTAGGTTCCGGGACAGGGTTTCAGGAGCAGTACTTC. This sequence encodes CASSLGSGTGFQEQYF.

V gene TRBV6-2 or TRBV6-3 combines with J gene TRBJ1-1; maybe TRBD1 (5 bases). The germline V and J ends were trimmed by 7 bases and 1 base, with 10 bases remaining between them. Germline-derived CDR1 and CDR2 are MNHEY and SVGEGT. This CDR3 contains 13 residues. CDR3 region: CASILRGNTEAFF. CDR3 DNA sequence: TGTGCCAGCATTCTAAGGGGGAACACTGAAGCTTTCTTT.

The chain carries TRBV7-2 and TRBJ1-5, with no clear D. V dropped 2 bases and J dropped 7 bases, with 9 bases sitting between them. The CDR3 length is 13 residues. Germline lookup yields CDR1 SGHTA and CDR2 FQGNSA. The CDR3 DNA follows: TGTGCCAGCAGCTTACAGAGCGCCCAGCCCCAGCATTTT. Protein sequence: CASSLQSAQPQHF.

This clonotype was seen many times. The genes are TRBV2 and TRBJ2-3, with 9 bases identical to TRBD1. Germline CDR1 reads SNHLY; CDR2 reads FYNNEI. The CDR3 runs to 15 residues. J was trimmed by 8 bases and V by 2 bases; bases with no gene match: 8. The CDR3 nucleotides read TGTGCCAGCAGTGAAAGCGGCATGGGACAGGGTACGCAGTATTTT. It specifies CASSESGMGQGTQYF.

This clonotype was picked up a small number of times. In DNA, the CDR3 is TGTGCCAGCAGCTTAGGTGTCGGGAGTTACCACGAGCAGTACTTC. This translates into CASSLGVGSYHEQYF. The chain uses TRBV7-9 and TRBJ2-7, with D possibly TRBD2 on 6 matching bases. V gave up 1 base and J gave up 5 bases, with 15 bases separating them. CDR1 SEHNR and CDR2 FQNEAQ come from the germline V gene (reference sequence). This CDR3 spans 15 amino acids.

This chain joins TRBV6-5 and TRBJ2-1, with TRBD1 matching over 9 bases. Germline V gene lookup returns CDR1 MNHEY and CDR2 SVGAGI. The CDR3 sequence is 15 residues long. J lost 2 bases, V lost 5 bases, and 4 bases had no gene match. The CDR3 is CASSNGQGTYNEQFF. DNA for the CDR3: TGTGCCAGCAGTAACGGACAGGGGACCTACAATGAGCAGTTCTTC.

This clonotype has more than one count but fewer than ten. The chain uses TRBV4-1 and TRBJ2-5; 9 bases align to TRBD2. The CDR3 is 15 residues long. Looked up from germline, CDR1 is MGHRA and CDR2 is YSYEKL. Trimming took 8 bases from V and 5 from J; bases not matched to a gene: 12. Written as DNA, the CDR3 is TGCGCCAGCCGGATGGGCGGGGGGGCAACGGAGACCCAGTACTTC. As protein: CASRMGGGATETQYF.

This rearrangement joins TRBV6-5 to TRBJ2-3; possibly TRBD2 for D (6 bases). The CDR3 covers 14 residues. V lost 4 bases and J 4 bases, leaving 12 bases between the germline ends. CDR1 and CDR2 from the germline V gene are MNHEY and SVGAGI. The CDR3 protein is CASSSRLESDTQYF. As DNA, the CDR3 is TGTGCCAGCAGTTCCCGACTAGAATCAGATACGCAGTATTTT.

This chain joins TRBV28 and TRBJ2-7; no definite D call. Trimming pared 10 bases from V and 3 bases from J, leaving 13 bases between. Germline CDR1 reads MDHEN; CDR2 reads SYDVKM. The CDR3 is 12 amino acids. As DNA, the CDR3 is TGTGCCACCGCCTTTGAAGTCTACGAGCAGTACTTC. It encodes CATAFEVYEQYF.

As DNA, the CDR3 is TGTGCCAGCAGCCTGAGTTTTCAACAGACCCAGTACTTC. Its translation is CASSLSFQQTQYF. This chain joins TRBV7-2 and TRBJ2-5; D ambiguous. Trimming shortened V by 5 bases and J by 6 bases, and 13 bases separated the two germline ends. In germline, CDR1 is SGHTA, CDR2 FQGNSA. There are 13 residues in the CDR3. Together with reference TRBV7-2 and TRBJ2-5, the CDR3 gives the full variable domain: GAGVSQSPSNKVTEKGKDVELRCDPISGHTALYWYRQSLGQGLEFLIYFQGNSAPDKSGLPSDRFSAERTGGSVSTLTIQRTQQEDSAVYLCASSLSFQQTQYFGPGTRLLVL.

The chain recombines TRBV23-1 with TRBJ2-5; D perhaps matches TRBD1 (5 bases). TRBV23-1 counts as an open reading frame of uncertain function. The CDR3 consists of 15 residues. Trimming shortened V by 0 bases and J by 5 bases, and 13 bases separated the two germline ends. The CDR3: CASSQSKQGYETQYF. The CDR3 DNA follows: TGCGCCAGCAGTCAATCGAAGCAGGGTTACGAGACCCAGTACTTC.

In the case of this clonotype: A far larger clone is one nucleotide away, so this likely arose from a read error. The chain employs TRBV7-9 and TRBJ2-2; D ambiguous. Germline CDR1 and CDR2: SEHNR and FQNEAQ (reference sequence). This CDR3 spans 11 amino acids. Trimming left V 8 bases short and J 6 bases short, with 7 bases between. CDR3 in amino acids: CASGLAGELFF. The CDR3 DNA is TGTGCCAGCGGTTTAGCCGGGGAGCTGTTTTTT. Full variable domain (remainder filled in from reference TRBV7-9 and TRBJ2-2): DTGVSQNPRHKITKRGQNVTFRCDPISEHNRLYWYRQTLGQGPEFLTYFQNEAQLEKSRLLSDRFSAERPKGSFSTLEIQRTEQGDSAMYLCASGLAGELFFGEGSRLTVL.

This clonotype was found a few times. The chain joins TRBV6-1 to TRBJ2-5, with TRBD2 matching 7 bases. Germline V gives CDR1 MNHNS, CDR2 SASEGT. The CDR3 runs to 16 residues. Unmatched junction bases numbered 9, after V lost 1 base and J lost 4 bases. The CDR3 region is CASSEVGGGAGETQYF. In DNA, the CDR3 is TGTGCCAGCAGTGAAGTCGGGGGAGGGGCGGGAGAGACCCAGTACTTC.

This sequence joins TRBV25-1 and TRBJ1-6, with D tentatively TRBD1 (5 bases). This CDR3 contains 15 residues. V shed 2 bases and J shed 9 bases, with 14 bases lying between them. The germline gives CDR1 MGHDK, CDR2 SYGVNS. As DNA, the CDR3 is TGTGCCAGCAGTGAAATCCTCGGGGGGACTTCACCCCTCCACTTT. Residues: CASSEILGGTSPLHF.

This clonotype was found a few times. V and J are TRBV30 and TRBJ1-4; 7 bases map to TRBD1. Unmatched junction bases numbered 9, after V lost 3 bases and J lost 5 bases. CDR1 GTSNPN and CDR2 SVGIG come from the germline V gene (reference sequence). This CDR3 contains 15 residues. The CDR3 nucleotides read TGTGCCTGGAGCCCCCCGGACAGGAAAAATGAAAAACTGTTTTTT. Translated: CAWSPPDRKNEKLFF.

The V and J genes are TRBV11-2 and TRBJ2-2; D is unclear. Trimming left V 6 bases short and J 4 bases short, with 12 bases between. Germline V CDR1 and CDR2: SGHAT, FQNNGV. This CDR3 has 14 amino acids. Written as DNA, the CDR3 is TGTGCCAGCAGGCAAGCAGGTGCCACCGGGGAGCTGTTTTTT. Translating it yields CASRQAGATGELFF.

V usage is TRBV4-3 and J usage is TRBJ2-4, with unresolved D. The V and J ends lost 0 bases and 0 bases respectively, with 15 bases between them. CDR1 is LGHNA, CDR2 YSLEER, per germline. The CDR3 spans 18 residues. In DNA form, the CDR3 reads TGCGCCAGCAGCCAAGATCTTCTGGGCCTTGGAGCCAAAAACATTCAGTACTTC. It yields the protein CASSQDLLGLGAKNIQYF.

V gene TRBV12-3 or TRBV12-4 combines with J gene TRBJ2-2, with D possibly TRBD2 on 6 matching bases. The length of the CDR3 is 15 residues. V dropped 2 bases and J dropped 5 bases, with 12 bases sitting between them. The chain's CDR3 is CASSLIAGTTGELFF. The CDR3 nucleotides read TGTGCCAGCAGTTTAATCGCAGGGACTACCGGGGAGCTGTTTTTT.

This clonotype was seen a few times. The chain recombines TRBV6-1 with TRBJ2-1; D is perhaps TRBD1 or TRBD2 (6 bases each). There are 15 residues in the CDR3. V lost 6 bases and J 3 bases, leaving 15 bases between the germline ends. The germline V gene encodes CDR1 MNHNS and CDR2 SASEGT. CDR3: CASSGRGELYNEQFF. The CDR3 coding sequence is TGTGCCAGCAGCGGAAGGGGGGAGCTCTACAATGAGCAGTTCTTC.